This T cell receptor beta chain derives from a study of shared T cell receptors in the human thymus. The table came from immunoSEQ multiplex PCR; TCRdb's copy has only in-frame clones and leaves some out. The sample gives fewer than 700,000 clones, approximately 88% of which show up once; 0.008% to 0.011% is in the top ten. These data also featured in a second study, about human thymus T cells. That study adds: Each of the donors was a healthy Finnish infant who was undergoing open corrective cardiac surgery for congenital heart defects. Obtained as resections during corrective heart surgery, the thymus tissue was then studied.

The sequence derives from a boy under two years old with a congenital heart defect. Sequencing input: thymocytes.

The CDR3 loop is CASSPRGVAGVWEQYF. The CDR3 DNA reads TGTGCCAGCAGCCCCCGGGGGGTAGCGGGAGTTTGGGAGCAGTACTTC. The chain has TRBV9 and TRBJ2-7, with 9 bases aligning to TRBD2. Germline V gene data show CDR1 as SGDLS and CDR2 as YYNGEE. The CDR3 is 16 amino acids. J lost 7 bases, V lost 4 bases, and 15 bases had no gene match.